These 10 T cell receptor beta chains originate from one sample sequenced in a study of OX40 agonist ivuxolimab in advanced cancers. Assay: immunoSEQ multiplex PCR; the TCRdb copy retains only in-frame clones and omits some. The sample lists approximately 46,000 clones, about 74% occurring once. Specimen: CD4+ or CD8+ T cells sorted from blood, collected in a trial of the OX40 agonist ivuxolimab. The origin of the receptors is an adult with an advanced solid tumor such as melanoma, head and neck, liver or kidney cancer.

Here the CDR3 reads CASSMGSTGYSYTF. The CDR3 nucleotides are TGTGCCAGTAGTATGGGATCGACAGGGTATAGCTACACCTTC. The V gene is TRBV19, the J gene TRBJ1-2, with 7 positions matching TRBD1. The CDR3 sequence is 14 residues long. V was clipped by 3 bases and J by 9 bases; unmatched bases: 10. Germline loops: CDR1 LNHDA, CDR2 SQIVND (reference sequence).

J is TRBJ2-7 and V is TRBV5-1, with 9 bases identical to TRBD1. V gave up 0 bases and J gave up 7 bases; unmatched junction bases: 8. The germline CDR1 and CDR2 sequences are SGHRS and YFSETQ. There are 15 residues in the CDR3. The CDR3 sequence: CASSLGGTGLKEQYF. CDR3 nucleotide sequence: TGCGCCAGCAGCTTGGGCGGGACAGGGTTAAAGGAGCAGTACTTC. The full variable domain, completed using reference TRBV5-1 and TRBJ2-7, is KAGVTQTPRYLIKTRGQQVTLSCSPISGHRSVSWYQQTPGQGLQFLFEYFSETQRNKGNFPGRFSGRQFSNSRSEMNVSTLELGDSALYLCASSLGGTGLKEQYFGPGTRLTVT.

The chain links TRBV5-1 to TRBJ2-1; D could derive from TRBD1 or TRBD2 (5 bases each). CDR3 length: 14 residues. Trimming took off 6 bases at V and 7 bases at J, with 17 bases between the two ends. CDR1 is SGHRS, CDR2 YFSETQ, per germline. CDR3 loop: CASTPGNEGNEQFF. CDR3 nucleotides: TGCGCCAGCACCCCAGGGAATGAGGGGAATGAGCAGTTCTTC.

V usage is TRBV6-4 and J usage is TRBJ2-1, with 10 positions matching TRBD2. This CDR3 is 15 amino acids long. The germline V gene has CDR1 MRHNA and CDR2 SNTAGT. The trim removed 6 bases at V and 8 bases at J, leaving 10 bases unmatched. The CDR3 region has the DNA TGTGCCAGCAGCCCGGGGAGCGGGAGGGGATATGAGCAGTTCTTC. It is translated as CASSPGSGRGYEQFF.

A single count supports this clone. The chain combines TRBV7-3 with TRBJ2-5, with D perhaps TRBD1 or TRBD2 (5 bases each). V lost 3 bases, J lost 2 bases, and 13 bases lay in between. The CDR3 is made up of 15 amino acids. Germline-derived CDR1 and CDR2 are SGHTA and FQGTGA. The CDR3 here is CASSFLGTGQETQYF. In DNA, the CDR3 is TGTGCCAGCAGCTTCCTGGGGACGGGGCAAGAGACCCAGTACTTC.

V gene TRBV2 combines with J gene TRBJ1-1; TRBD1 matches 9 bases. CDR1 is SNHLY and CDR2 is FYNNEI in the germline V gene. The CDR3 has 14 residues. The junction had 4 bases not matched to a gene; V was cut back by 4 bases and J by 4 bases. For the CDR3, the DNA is TGTGCCAGCAGTGGCTCGACAGGGGGCACTGAAGCTTTCTTT. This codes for CASSGSTGGTEAFF.

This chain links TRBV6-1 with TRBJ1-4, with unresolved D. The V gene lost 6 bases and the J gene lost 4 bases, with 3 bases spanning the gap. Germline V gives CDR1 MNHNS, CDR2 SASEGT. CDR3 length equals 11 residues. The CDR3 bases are TGTGCCAGCAGCCTTAATGAAAAACTGTTTTTT. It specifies CASSLNEKLFF.

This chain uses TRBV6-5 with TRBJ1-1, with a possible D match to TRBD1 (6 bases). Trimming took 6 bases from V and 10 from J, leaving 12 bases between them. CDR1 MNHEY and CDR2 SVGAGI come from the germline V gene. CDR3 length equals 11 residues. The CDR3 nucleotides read TGTGCCAGCAGCGAGGGGGGAAGAGCTTTCTTT. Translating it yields CASSEGGRAFF.

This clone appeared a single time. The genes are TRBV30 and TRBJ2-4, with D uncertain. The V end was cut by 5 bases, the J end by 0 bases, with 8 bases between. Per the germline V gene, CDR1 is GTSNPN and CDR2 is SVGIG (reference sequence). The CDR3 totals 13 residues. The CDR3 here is CAWAGLAKNIQYF. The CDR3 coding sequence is TGTGCCTGGGCCGGGTTAGCCAAAAACATTCAGTACTTC.

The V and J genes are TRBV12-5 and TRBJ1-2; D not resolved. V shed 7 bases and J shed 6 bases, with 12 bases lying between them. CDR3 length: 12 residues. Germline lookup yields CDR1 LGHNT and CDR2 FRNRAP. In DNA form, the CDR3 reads TGTGCTAGTGCGAACGACTTTCATGGCTACACCTTC. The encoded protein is CASANDFHGYTF.